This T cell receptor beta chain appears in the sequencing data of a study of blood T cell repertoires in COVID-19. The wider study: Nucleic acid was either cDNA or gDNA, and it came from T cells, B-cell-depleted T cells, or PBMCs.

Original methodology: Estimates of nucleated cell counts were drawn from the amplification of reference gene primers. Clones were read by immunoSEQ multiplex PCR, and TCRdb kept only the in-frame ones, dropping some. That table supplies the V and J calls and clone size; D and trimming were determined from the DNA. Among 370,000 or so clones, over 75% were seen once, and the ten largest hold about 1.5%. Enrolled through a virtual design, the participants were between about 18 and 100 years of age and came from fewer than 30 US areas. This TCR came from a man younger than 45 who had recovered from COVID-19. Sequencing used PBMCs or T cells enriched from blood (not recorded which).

In nucleotides, the CDR3 is TGTGCCAGCTGCGCATTCTCTGGAAACACCATATATTTT. Amino acid sequence: CASCAFSGNTIYF. This chain uses TRBV6-5 with TRBJ1-3; no firm D call. V was shortened by 8 bases and J by 0 bases, with 8 bases between the two germline ends. In germline, CDR1 is MNHEY, CDR2 SVGAGI. The CDR3 has 13 amino acids.